This TCR beta chain was captured in a study of immune evolution from preneoplasia to lung adenocarcinoma. The table came from immunoSEQ multiplex PCR; TCRdb's copy has only in-frame clones and leaves some out. The sample records several thousand clones, roughly 80% being singletons. V lost 6 bases and J lost 5, with 14 bases in between. The CDR3 has 13 residues. CDR1 and CDR2 from the germline V gene are MDHEN and SYDVKM. Histologic diagnosis was independently verified by two lung pathologists. Macro-dissection enriched premalignant or tumor cells before nucleic acid extraction. The sequence derives from a person aged 50-69 years with lung adenocarcinoma. The chain combines TRBV28 with TRBJ2-7; D tentatively fits TRBD1 or TRBD2 (5 bases each). Sequences were obtained from FFPE minimally invasive lung adenocarcinoma tissue. The CDR3 region is CASSPLGEHEQYF. CDR3 nucleotides: TGTGCCAGCAGCCCCCTGGGGGAACACGAGCAGTACTTC.